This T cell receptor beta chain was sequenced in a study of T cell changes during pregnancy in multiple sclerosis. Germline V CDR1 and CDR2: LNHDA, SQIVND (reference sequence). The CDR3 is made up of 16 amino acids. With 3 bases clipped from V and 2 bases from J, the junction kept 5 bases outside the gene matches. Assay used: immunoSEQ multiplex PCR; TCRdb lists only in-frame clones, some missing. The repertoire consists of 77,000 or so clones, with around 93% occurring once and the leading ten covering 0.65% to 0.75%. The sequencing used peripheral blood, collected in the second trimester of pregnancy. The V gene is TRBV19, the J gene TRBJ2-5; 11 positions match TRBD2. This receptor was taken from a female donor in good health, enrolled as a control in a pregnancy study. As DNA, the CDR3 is TGTGCCAGTAGTATCTTAGCGGGGGGGGAACAAGAGACCCAGTACTTC. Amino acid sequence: CASSILAGGEQETQYF.